Presented here are 28 T cell receptor beta chains from one specimen sequenced in a study of T cells after yellow fever vaccination. TCRdb re-analysed the 5' RACE reads in MiXCR, keeping a single row per CDR3 protein. Of approximately 300,000 distinct CDR3 sequences in the sample, around a tenth were seen once. Source: CD4+ T cells sorted from PBMCs, taken 45 days after the yellow fever booster vaccination. These receptors originate from a man between 18 and 35 years old who received the YFV17D yellow fever vaccine.

This clonotype was counted ten times or more. The V gene is TRBV7-2, the J gene TRBJ1-1; weak D call: TRBD1 (6 bases). The germline V gene has CDR1 SGHTA and CDR2 FQGNSA. The length of the CDR3 is 14 residues. Trimming shortened V by 0 bases and J by 3 bases, and 8 bases separated the two germline ends. For the CDR3, the DNA is TGTGCCAGCAGCTTAGCGGCAGGGGACACTGAAGCTTTCTTT. Its translation is CASSLAAGDTEAFF.

V is TRBV7-2 and J is TRBJ2-5; 7 bases fit TRBD2. Trimming removed 4 bases from V and 4 bases from J; junction bases left unmatched: 6. Germline-derived CDR1 and CDR2 are SGHTA and FQGNSA. CDR3 length: 14 amino acids. The CDR3 region has the DNA TGTGCCAGCAGCTCTGGGCGGGGGAGAGAGACCCAGTACTTC. Amino acid sequence: CASSSGRGRETQYF.

This clonotype was counted many times. The V and J genes are TRBV7-6 and TRBJ1-6, with D perhaps matching TRBD1 (6 bases). Deletions cut 2 bases from V and 1 base from J, with 18 bases between. Germline V gene data show CDR1 as SGHVS and CDR2 as FNYEAQ. The CDR3 contains 19 residues. The CDR3 nucleotides are TGTGCCAGCAGCTTAAAGTCGCAGGGGCTGAGGTCCTATAATTCACCCCTCCACTTT. Translated, it gives CASSLKSQGLRSYNSPLHF.

The chain combines TRBV9 with TRBJ2-3; tentative D call: TRBD1 (5 bases). Trimming left V 4 bases short and J 1 base short, with 13 bases between. Germline assignment: CDR1 SGDLS and CDR2 YYNGEE. The CDR3 is made up of 15 amino acids. CDR3 loop: CASSPSPRGTDTQYF. In DNA, the CDR3 is TGTGCCAGCAGCCCATCTCCCAGGGGCACAGATACGCAGTATTTT.

This clonotype was seen more than once but under ten times. CDR3 amino acids: CASSQEGVATSTDTQYF. The CDR3 nucleotides read TGCGCCAGCAGCCAAGAGGGGGTAGCGACTAGCACAGATACGCAGTATTTT. The rearrangement joins TRBV4-1 to TRBJ2-3, with D perhaps given as TRBD1 or TRBD2 (5 bases each). The CDR3 is made up of 17 amino acids. Looked up from germline, CDR1 is MGHRA and CDR2 is YSYEKL. Trimming pared 0 bases from V and 0 bases from J, leaving 13 bases between.

The gene calls are TRBV4-3 and TRBJ1-1; 7 bases are a match to TRBD1. V trimming: 0 bases; J trimming: 10 bases; junction bases outside the gene matches: 5. The CDR3 has 13 amino acids. Germline V gives CDR1 LGHNA, CDR2 YSLEER. As DNA, the CDR3 is TGCGCCAGCAGCCAAGAAGAGGGGGCGAGAGCTTTCTTT. Its protein product is CASSQEEGARAFF.

The chain links TRBV7-3 to TRBJ2-1; 7 bases are shared with TRBD2. V was clipped by 3 bases and J by 5 bases; unmatched bases: 4. The germline gives CDR1 SGHTA, CDR2 FQGTGA. The CDR3 has 14 amino acids. CDR3 residues: CASSLGGVDNEQFF. The DNA for the CDR3 is TGTGCCAGCAGCTTGGGAGGGGTAGACAATGAGCAGTTCTTC.

This clonotype was seen repeatedly, ten times or more. The V and J genes are TRBV7-2 and TRBJ1-1; no clear D gene. Germline V gene lookup returns CDR1 SGHTA and CDR2 FQGNSA. The length of the CDR3 is 15 residues. With 3 bases removed from V and 4 bases from J, the gap between germline ends came to 15 bases. CDR3 sequence (DNA): TGTGCCAGCAGCTTGGATCCAGGATTTCTCACTGAAGCTTTCTTT. Its protein is CASSLDPGFLTEAFF.

The V and J genes are TRBV11-2 and TRBJ2-7, with 8 nucleotides matching TRBD1. J was trimmed by 3 bases and V by 5 bases; bases with no gene match: 6. The CDR3 runs 14 residues. Germline CDR1 reads SGHAT; CDR2 reads FQNNGV. The CDR3 region has the DNA TGTGCCAGCAGCGGGCGGACAGGGAACTACGAGCAGTACGTC. Its protein is CASSGRTGNYEQYV.

The chain recombines TRBV2 with TRBJ2-7; 13 nucleotides align to TRBD2. The CDR3 is 15 residues long. Germline CDR1 is SNHLY and CDR2 is FYNNEI. J gave up 3 bases and V 6 bases, and 5 bases lay outside the gene matches. The CDR3, as DNA: TGTGCCAGCAGAGCCGGGACTAGCGGGAACTACGAGCAGTACGTC. Protein sequence: CASRAGTSGNYEQYV.

This clonotype was seen a few times. The rearrangement joins TRBV5-1 to TRBJ1-1; D ambiguous. From germline, CDR1 is SGHRS and CDR2 YFSETQ. This CDR3 is 14 amino acids long. Trimming removed 0 bases at V and 7 bases at J, with 13 bases between. CDR3 region: CASSLEVIGNEAFF. Here the CDR3 DNA reads TGCGCCAGCAGCTTGGAGGTGATAGGGAATGAAGCTTTCTTT.

The chain combines TRBV27 with TRBJ1-6; 7 bases are shared with TRBD1. CDR1 is MNHEY, CDR2 SMNVEV, per germline (reference sequence). Losses at the gene ends were 6 bases for V and 6 bases for J; bases not matched to a gene: 5. The CDR3 extends over 14 amino acids. CDR3 in DNA: TGTGCCAGCAGCGAGACAGGGATTAATTCACCCCTCCACTTT. Residues: CASSETGINSPLHF.

This clonotype was seen a handful of times. The chain recombines TRBV6-5 with TRBJ2-3, with 11 bases identical to TRBD2. Per germline, CDR1 MNHEY and CDR2 SVGAGI. Trimming cost V 0 bases and J 5 bases; bases outside gene matches: 7. The CDR3 sequence is 17 residues long. The CDR3 region has the DNA TGTGCCAGCAGTTACTCGAAGCTAGCGGGGGGTTTAGATACGCAGTATTTT. Its translation is CASSYSKLAGGLDTQYF.

This clonotype turned up a few times. Here the CDR3 reads CASSSGQGSSDEQFF. In nucleotides, the CDR3 is TGCGCCAGCAGTTCGGGACAGGGGAGTTCGGATGAGCAGTTCTTC. The chain links TRBV5-1 to TRBJ2-1, with 10 bases fitting TRBD1. Trimming at V came to 5 bases and at J to 8 bases, leaving 10 bases not matched to a gene. CDR1 and CDR2 from the germline V gene are SGHRS and YFSETQ. The CDR3 consists of 15 residues.

This clonotype was detected a few times. The chain carries TRBV7-8 and TRBJ2-7; D is tentatively TRBD1 or TRBD2 (6 bases each). The CDR3 is 15 amino acids. The V end lost 0 bases, the J end lost 4 bases, and 13 bases lay between the germline ends. Germline V gene lookup returns CDR1 SGHVS and CDR2 FQNEAQ. The CDR3 DNA sequence: TGTGCCAGCAGCTTAGCCCGGGGGCGAGGGTACGAGCAGTACTTC. It codes for CASSLARGRGYEQYF.

V and J are TRBV2 and TRBJ2-7, with D uncertain. Trimming left V 4 bases short and J 1 base short, with 8 bases between. Germline assignment: CDR1 SNHLY and CDR2 FYNNEI. CDR3 length: 13 amino acids. The CDR3 DNA is TGTGCCAGCAGTGGGGATCCGTCCTACGAGCAGTACGTC. Protein product: CASSGDPSYEQYV.

The V gene is TRBV29-1, the J gene TRBJ2-3, with TRBD2 matching 15 bases. V shed 5 bases and J 3 bases; nucleotides not matched to a gene: 3. The CDR3 covers 15 residues. Germline V gives CDR1 SQVTM, CDR2 ANQGSEA. The CDR3 is CSVNGLAGGTDTQYF. The CDR3 region has the DNA TGCAGCGTTAACGGACTAGCGGGGGGGACAGATACGCAGTATTTT.

V usage is TRBV6-5 and J usage is TRBJ1-6; TRBD1 matches 10 bases. Unmatched junction bases numbered 5, after V lost 6 bases and J lost 9 bases. The germline gives CDR1 MNHEY, CDR2 SVGAGI. This CDR3 has 14 amino acids. The CDR3 coding sequence is TGTGCCAGCAGGGGACAGGGGCTTAGTTCACCCCTCCACTTT. Translation: CASRGQGLSSPLHF.

V gene TRBV21-1 combines with J gene TRBJ2-7; the table's D call, TRBD1, was not checked against the DNA. TRBV21-1 is tagged as a pseudogene. This CDR3 is 16 amino acids long. The CDR3 is CASSKRPGLGSYEQYV. The CDR3 DNA follows: TGTGCCAGCAGCAAAAGGCCGGGACTAGGGTCCTACGAGCAGTACGTC.

V usage is TRBV7-2 and J usage is TRBJ2-3; 13 bases agree with TRBD2. V was clipped by 3 bases and J by 6 bases; unmatched bases: 3. The germline gives CDR1 SGHTA, CDR2 FQGNSA. The CDR3 loop spans 15 amino acids. The CDR3 region has the DNA TGTGCCAGCAGCTTCCAGACTAGCGGGGGGGATACGCAGTATTTT. As protein: CASSFQTSGGDTQYF. Drawing the rest from reference TRBV7-2 and TRBJ2-3, the complete variable domain is GAGVSQSPSNKVTEKGKDVELRCDPISGHTALYWYRQSLGQGLEFLIYFQGNSAPDKSGLPSDRFSAERTGGSVSTLTIQRTQQEDSAVYLCASSFQTSGGDTQYFGPGTRLTVL.

The rearrangement links TRBV5-1 to TRBJ1-4; 8 nucleotides match TRBD1. Germline V gene data show CDR1 as SGHRS and CDR2 as YFSETQ. The CDR3 loop spans 16 amino acids. After removal of 4 bases from V and 3 bases from J, the junction contained 8 bases not matched to a gene. The CDR3 region is CASSLRQGQANEKLFF. As DNA, the CDR3 is TGCGCCAGCAGCCTTCGACAGGGGCAAGCTAATGAAAAACTGTTTTTT.

V usage is TRBV23-1 and J usage is TRBJ2-3; D gene ambiguous. TRBV23-1 is sorted into the ORF group, with uncertain function. Deletions cut 4 bases from V and 2 bases from J, with 10 bases between. This CDR3 spans 14 amino acids. The CDR3 nucleotides are TGCGCCAGCAGTCGGGTGGCGATCACAGATACGCAGTATTTT. The encoded protein is CASSRVAITDTQYF.

This clonotype was observed at least ten times. The chain joins TRBV11-2 to TRBJ2-2; D may be TRBD2 (6 bases). The germline gives CDR1 SGHAT, CDR2 FQNNGV. With 3 bases removed from V and 0 bases from J, the gap between germline ends came to 8 bases. The CDR3 sequence is 15 residues long. CDR3 nucleotides: TGTGCCAGCAGCTTGATAGCGGCGAACACCGGGGAGCTGTTTTTT. Translated, it gives CASSLIAANTGELFF. Full variable domain (rest looked up from reference TRBV11-2 and TRBJ2-2): EAGVAQSPRYKIIEKRQSVAFWCNPISGHATLYWYQQILGQGPKLLIQFQNNGVVDDSQLPKDRFSAERLKGVDSTLKIQPAKLEDSAVYLCASSLIAANTGELFFGEGSRLTVL.

This clonotype turned up a few times. CDR3 DNA: TGTGCCAGCAGCGAGGGTCAAGCACTACGCGGGGAAAAACTGTTTTTT. Residues: CASSEGQALRGEKLFF. This chain joins TRBV9 and TRBJ1-4; D is uncertain. Germline V gene lookup returns CDR1 SGDLS and CDR2 YYNGEE. The CDR3 runs 16 residues. V was cut by 3 bases and J by 8 bases, with 20 bases left in between.

Many counts were recorded for this clonotype. This chain uses TRBV15 with TRBJ2-1, with D perhaps matching TRBD1 or TRBD2 (5 bases each). This CDR3 contains 16 residues. Germline V CDR1 and CDR2: LNHNV, YYDKDF (reference sequence). V lost 3 bases, J lost 0 bases, and 12 bases lay in between. CDR3 in DNA: TGTGCCACCAGCAGCGGGACCTCCGGCTCCTACAATGAGCAGTTCTTC. Its translation is CATSSGTSGSYNEQFF. The variable domain in full, with the rest retrieved from reference TRBV15 and TRBJ2-1, is DAMVIQNPRYQVTQFGKPVTLSCSQTLNHNVMYWYQQKSSQAPKLLFHYYDKDFNNEADTPDNFQSRRPNTSFCFLDIRSPGLGDTAMYLCATSSGTSGSYNEQFFGPGTRLTVL.

V and J are TRBV5-1 and TRBJ2-5; 7 positions agree with TRBD1. The germline V gene encodes CDR1 SGHRS and CDR2 YFSETQ. Losses at the gene ends were 4 bases for V and 3 bases for J; bases not matched to a gene: 9. The CDR3 loop spans 15 amino acids. CDR3 sequence reads: CASSRATGFEETQYF. The CDR3 DNA reads TGCGCCAGCAGCCGCGCGACAGGGTTTGAAGAGACCCAGTACTTC.

The V call is TRBV19, the J call TRBJ2-3, with D hard to call. The germline V and J ends were trimmed by 7 bases and 4 bases, with 12 bases remaining between them. The germline V gene encodes CDR1 LNHDA and CDR2 SQIVND (reference sequence). The CDR3 consists of 13 residues. The chain's CDR3 is CASMLWGSDTQYF. The CDR3 DNA reads as TGTGCCAGTATGTTGTGGGGTTCAGATACGCAGTATTTT.

This chain uses TRBV5-1 with TRBJ2-3, with D uncertain. This CDR3 is built from 16 residues. Trimming took off 0 bases at V and 2 bases at J, with 13 bases between the two ends. Germline CDR1 is SGHRS and CDR2 is YFSETQ. CDR3 bases: TGCGCCAGCAGCTTGGTTGGCCGTAGAAACACAGATACGCAGTATTTT. Protein product: CASSLVGRRNTDTQYF.